Listed below are T cell receptor beta chains from one sample, sequenced in a study of brain T cells in children with intractable seizures. Sequenced by immunoSEQ multiplex PCR; TCRdb stores in-frame clones only, minus some. The table includes about 340,000 clones, 85% to 95% detected once. Sequenced material: peripheral blood, taken 4 to 6 months after surgery. The receptors stem from a boy younger than two with tuberous sclerosis and intractable seizures. Both conserved end residues are part of each CDR3. D genes are given only for firm matches.

v_gene: TRBV25-1; d_gene: NA; j_gene: TRBJ1-3; CDR3aa: CASSESGSGNTIYF; CDR3nt: TGTGCCAGCAGTGAATCCGGATCTGGAAACACCATATATTTT
v_gene: TRBV7-8; d_gene: NA; j_gene: TRBJ2-5; CDR3aa: CASSLGTLQETQYF; CDR3nt: TGTGCCAGCAGCTTAGGGACACTCCAAGAGACCCAGTACTTC
v_gene: TRBV4-2; d_gene: TRBD1; j_gene: TRBJ2-7; CDR3aa: CASSQTGQGGHEQYF; CDR3nt: TGTGCCAGCAGCCAAACGGGACAGGGTGGGCACGAGCAGTACTTC
v_gene: TRBV20-1; d_gene: NA; j_gene: TRBJ2-5; CDR3aa: CSVGVQETQYF; CDR3nt: TGCAGTGTGGGCGTCCAAGAGACCCAGTACTTC
v_gene: TRBV10-2; d_gene: NA; j_gene: TRBJ2-3; CDR3aa: CASSEYTADTQYF; CDR3nt: TGCGCCAGCAGTGAGTATACGGCAGATACGCAGTATTTT
v_gene: TRBV19; d_gene: NA; j_gene: TRBJ2-3; CDR3aa: CASSSRDFTDTQYF; CDR3nt: TGTGCCAGTAGTAGTCGGGACTTCACAGATACGCAGTATTTT
v_gene: TRBV29-1; d_gene: NA; j_gene: TRBJ1-3; CDR3aa: CSVEHRSGNTIYF; CDR3nt: TGCAGCGTTGAACACCGCTCTGGAAACACCATATATTTT
v_gene: TRBV7-2; d_gene: TRBD2; j_gene: TRBJ2-3; CDR3aa: CASSLRLAGVFSTDTQYF; CDR3nt: TGTGCCAGCAGCCTCCGACTAGCGGGGGTCTTTAGCACAGATACGCAGTATTTT
v_gene: TRBV10-3; d_gene: TRBD1; j_gene: TRBJ1-3; CDR3aa: CAISVGTGPGNTIYF; CDR3nt: TGTGCCATCAGTGTAGGGACAGGGCCTGGAAACACCATATATTTT
v_gene: TRBV5-3; d_gene: TRBD1; j_gene: TRBJ1-6; CDR3aa: CARSLVGQGKSYNSPLHF; CDR3nt: TGTGCCAGAAGCTTGGTGGGACAGGGTAAATCCTATAATTCACCCCTCCACTTT
v_gene: TRBV6-5; d_gene: NA; j_gene: TRBJ2-7; CDR3aa: CASSYSDTSGYEQYF; CDR3nt: TGTGCCAGCAGTTACTCGGACACTTCGGGTTACGAGCAGTACTTC
v_gene: TRBV12-3/TRBV12-4; d_gene: NA; j_gene: TRBJ1-1; CDR3aa: CASSLWQNTEAFF; CDR3nt: TGTGCCAGCAGTTTATGGCAGAACACTGAAGCTTTCTTT
v_gene: TRBV15; d_gene: NA; j_gene: TRBJ2-1; CDR3aa: CATSNGGEKYNEQFF; CDR3nt: TGTGCCACCTCCAATGGCGGGGAAAAGTACAATGAGCAGTTCTTC
v_gene: TRBV13; d_gene: NA; j_gene: TRBJ2-5; CDR3aa: CASSLFTSYQETQYF; CDR3nt: TGTGCCAGCAGCTTATTCACCTCGTACCAAGAGACCCAGTACTTC
v_gene: TRBV5-8; d_gene: NA; j_gene: TRBJ2-1; CDR3aa: CASSLFPYNEQFF; CDR3nt: TGTGCCAGCAGCTTGTTTCCCTACAATGAGCAGTTCTTC
v_gene: TRBV5-1; d_gene: TRBD1; j_gene: TRBJ1-1; CDR3aa: CASSQTRQGANTEAFF; CDR3nt: TGCGCCAGCAGCCAAACCCGACAGGGGGCGAACACTGAAGCTTTCTTT
v_gene: TRBV29-1; d_gene: NA; j_gene: TRBJ2-1; CDR3aa: CSVERATLSNEQFF; CDR3nt: TGCAGCGTTGAACGGGCTACCCTGTCCAATGAGCAGTTCTTC
v_gene: TRBV5-6; d_gene: NA; j_gene: TRBJ1-3; CDR3aa: CASSFRDRSSGNTIYF; CDR3nt: TGTGCCAGCAGCTTTCGAGACAGGAGCTCTGGAAACACCATATATTTT
v_gene: TRBV12-1; d_gene: NA; j_gene: TRBJ2-7; CDR3aa: CASTPSHRGSSYEQYF; CDR3nt: TGTGCCAGCACCCCCTCTCACCGGGGGAGCTCCTACGAGCAGTACTTC
v_gene: TRBV5-6; d_gene: NA; j_gene: TRBJ2-3; CDR3aa: CASSLRNYRTDTQYF; CDR3nt: TGTGCCAGCAGCCTCAGAAATTACCGCACAGATACGCAGTATTTT
v_gene: TRBV7-2; d_gene: TRBD2; j_gene: TRBJ2-3; CDR3aa: CASSLGGLAGFWSTDTQYF; CDR3nt: TGTGCCAGCAGCTTGGGGGGACTAGCGGGGTTCTGGAGCACAGATACGCAGTATTTT